This TCR beta chain was captured by sequencing in a study of a mutant IDH1 vaccine in newly diagnosed glioma. Study background: Initiation of the vaccine course occurred 4-6 weeks after radiotherapy alone, or alongside temozolomide cycles. Of treated patients, approximately 62% were men and 37.5% women, averaging around 40 years.

V lost 4 bases, J lost 5 bases, and 10 bases stayed unmatched. The germline CDR1 and CDR2 sequences are SQVTM and ANQGSEA. The CDR3 is 14 residues long. Notes on this clone: Its antigen is currently unknown.

As to time point: week 23, last vaccination. The study gave 300 ug of mutant IDH1 20-mer peptide per vaccine dose, with topical imiquimod. General study findings and limits: Pseudoprogression showed no apparent link to changes in top peripheral T cell clonotypes.

Produced via immunoSEQ multiplex PCR; TCRdb's table is partial and in-frame only. The table records over 40,000 clones, around 78% of them present only once. The chain uses TRBV29-1 and TRBJ1-2, with TRBD1 matching over 7 bases. This receptor was identified in a woman in her forties with glioma. Some clones in this sample may be carry-over from other donors' samples. The source material was PBMCs, sampled from a glioma patient whose treatment included an IDH1 peptide vaccine. The CDR3 here is CSVALGQKIYGYTF. The DNA for the CDR3 is TGCAGCGTTGCTCTGGGACAGAAGATTTATGGCTACACCTTC.